This T cell receptor (beta chain) was recovered during a study of blood T cell repertoires in COVID-19. In the study overall: The cDNA or gDNA used as material had been derived from T cells, B-cell-depleted T cells, or PBMCs.

V shed 4 bases and J 5 bases; nucleotides not matched to a gene: 7. CDR3 length: 15 residues. Germline lookup yields CDR1 LNHDA and CDR2 SQIVND (reference sequence). Seattle patients were enrolled during active infection and followed longitudinally. In the study's own analysis: For nucleated cells, counts were estimated from reference gene primer amplification. Profiling relied on immunoSEQ multiplex PCR, and the TCRdb table lists in-frame clones only, not all of them. V and J calls and clone size are given by that table; D and trimming were obtained from the DNA. The sample yields 140,000 or so clones, around 84% seen once.

Sample: peripheral blood. This rearrangement joins TRBV19 to TRBJ1-4; 7 bases line up with TRBD1. This TCR was recovered from a man aged 25 to 40 with COVID-19, enrolled during active disease. CDR3 coding DNA: TGTGCCAGTAGTAACCGGGACAGCAGAAATGAAAAACTGTTTTTT. Translation: CASSNRDSRNEKLFF. Together with reference TRBV19 and TRBJ1-4, the CDR3 gives the full variable domain: DGGITQSPKYLFRKEGQNVTLSCEQNLNHDAMYWYRQDPGQGLRLIYYSQIVNDFQKGDIAEGYSVSREKKESFPLTVTSAQKNPTAFYLCASSNRDSRNEKLFFGSGTQLSVL.